This entry features one T cell receptor (beta chain) sequence. Treatment noted: oral pan-JAK inhibitor, 5-10 mg twice daily. This sample was included in a study of CD8+ T cells in alopecia areata. Isolated RNA was reverse transcribed into cDNA used as the sequencing template. Some clones are missing from TCRdb's copy, which holds only in-frame ones; the method was immunoSEQ multiplex PCR. The profile shows around 190,000 clones, under 80% of them singletons. The specimen comprised CD4+ T cells sorted from blood, sampled around week 50, from a patient treated with tofacitinib. This sequence originates from a human donor with alopecia areata.

The CDR3: CSVKPKGGTFSTDTQYF. The DNA for the CDR3 is TGCAGCGTTAAACCCAAAGGGGGAACCTTTAGCACAGATACGCAGTATTTT. The gene calls are TRBV29-1 and TRBJ2-3, with D possibly TRBD1 on 6 matching bases. Trimming pared 5 bases from V and 0 bases from J, leaving 21 bases between. Germline values: CDR1 SQVTM, CDR2 ANQGSEA. This CDR3 contains 17 residues.